This TCR beta chain is from a study of blood T cells in healthy people across ages. Using a J-beta primer mix together with a sample-barcoded 5' primer, a second PCR was run for roughly 7 to 11 cycles. TCRdb called the 5' RACE reads again in MiXCR, with one record for every CDR3 protein. The sample holds roughly 800,000 distinct CDR3 sequences; around 24% are singletons and the top ten take about 3%. The data also belong to a second study, concerning T cells of mothers and their children.

The clonotype originates from a boy younger than 18 in good health. The specimen was blood.

CDR3 loop: CASSTEGSAKNIQYF. CDR3 nucleotides: TGTGCCAGCAGCACAGAGGGATCGGCCAAAAACATTCAGTACTTC. This chain links TRBV6-6 with TRBJ2-4, with D possibly matching TRBD2 (5 bases). Between the trimmed V and J ends, which lost 6 bases and 1 base, there was a span of 13 bases. The CDR3 is 15 residues long. Germline V gene data show CDR1 as MNHNY and CDR2 as SVGAGI (reference sequence).